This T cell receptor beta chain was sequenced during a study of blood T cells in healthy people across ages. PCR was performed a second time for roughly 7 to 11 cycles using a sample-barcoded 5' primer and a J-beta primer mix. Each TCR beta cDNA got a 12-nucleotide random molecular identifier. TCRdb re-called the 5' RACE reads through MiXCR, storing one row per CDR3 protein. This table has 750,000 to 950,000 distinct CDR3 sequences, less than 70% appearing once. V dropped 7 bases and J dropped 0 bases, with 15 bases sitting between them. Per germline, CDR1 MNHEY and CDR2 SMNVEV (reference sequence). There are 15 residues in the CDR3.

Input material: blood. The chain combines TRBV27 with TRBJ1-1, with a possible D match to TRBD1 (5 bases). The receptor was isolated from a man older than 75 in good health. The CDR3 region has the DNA TGTGCCAGCACCCCTGGGGCAGGACTGAACACTGAAGCTTTCTTT. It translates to CASTPGAGLNTEAFF.